The sequence of this TCR beta chain was determined in a study of blood T cells in healthy people across ages. V was clipped by 7 bases and J by 3 bases, with 12 bases between them. Per the germline V gene, CDR1 is SGHTA and CDR2 is FQGNSA. This CDR3 has 14 amino acids. The second PCR ran about 6 to 12 cycles with a sample-barcoded 5' primer and J-beta primers. With 12 random nucleotides, a template-switch adaptor tagged each individual cDNA molecule. Via MiXCR, TCRdb re-called the 5' RACE reads, giving one row per CDR3 protein. The sample records some 1.5 million distinct CDR3 sequences, roughly 30% being singletons. The individuals who served as donors were healthy Caucasians living in Russia, aged about 6 to 100. Peripheral blood from each donor was collected in a volume of about 10 milliliters.

The sequenced sample consisted of blood. The genes are TRBV7-2 and TRBJ1-4, with D unresolved. This clonotype was obtained from a woman aged 25 to 45 in good health. The CDR3 region has the DNA TGTGCCAGCACCTTTAGAGCCTCTAATGAAAAACTGTTTTTT. Residues: CASTFRASNEKLFF.